At least ten counts were recorded for the clone carrying this T cell receptor beta chain. What it binds is unknown. This sample is part of a study of blood T cells in healthy people across ages. V shed 2 bases and J shed 4 bases, with 16 bases lying between them. Germline lookup yields CDR1 SGHTA and CDR2 FQGNSA. CDR3 length: 16 residues. With a J-beta primer mix and a sample-barcoded 5' primer, a second PCR ran 7 to 11 cycles. TCRdb recomputed calls from the 5' RACE reads with MiXCR, one row per CDR3 protein. The repertoire holds under 1,000,000 distinct CDR3 sequences, with about 36% as singletons. Study-level points and caveats: Investigators viewed diversity estimates from one million T cells as underestimates, the study reported.

The sequenced sample was blood. The gene calls are TRBV7-2 and TRBJ2-3; possibly TRBD2 for D (5 bases). The sequence was collected from a man aged 18 to 35 in good health. This chain's CDR3 is CASSLSAEGGSDTQYF. CDR3 DNA: TGTGCCAGCAGCTTATCCGCCGAAGGAGGTTCAGATACGCAGTATTTT.